This TCR beta chain comes out of a study of beta chain features in type 1 diabetes (dated by TCRdb to between 2017 and 2018). Study-level background: No differences in mean age, gender distribution, total cell number or subset yield were found between patients and healthy donors. A total of around 110,000,000 sorted cells were examined across all samples, and a strong correlation was observed between cell number per subset and RNA yield. In the study, recently diagnosed type 1 diabetes patients and matched healthy donors were compared on the TCRB repertoires of their sorted circulating CD4+ T cell subsets. Regulatory and stem cell-like memory subsets were isolated from only 8 patients and roughly 8 healthy donors, whereas naive and central memory subsets came from all 30 or so donors. What the work shows at the level of the full study, not this receptor alone: Patients with type 1 diabetes made fewer insertions and deleted more nucleotides at VDJ recombination sites, implying thymic rearrangement abnormalities. A moderate but significant shortening of TCRB CDR3 length was observed in type 1 diabetes patients in all four CD4+ subsets. Shorter templates might be favored by PCR, yet because patient and control samples were amplified and corrected together, any such skew would affect both groups equally. HLA sub-analyses involved small numbers of individuals, so any influence of HLA type on TCRB rearrangement remained unresolved. Because cDNA was sequenced instead of genomic DNA, activated cells with high expression could be over-represented, although the groups did not differ in activation or CD3 levels. The naive, central memory and regulatory TCRB repertoires appeared to resemble one another more closely among patients than among healthy donors.

In the case of this clone: It has no known antigen specificity. No clone much larger than this one lies a single base away; base qualities are absent. Other DNA sequences in this sample translate to the same CDR3.

Looking up the germline V gene (reference sequence) yields CDR1 MNHNY and CDR2 SVGAGI. There are 14 amino acids in the CDR3, from cysteine to phenylalanine inclusive. Only the CDR3 part of the read is kept: 42 bases, read in frame from the first base. The V end loses 3 bases and the J end loses 1 base, and a stretch of 9 bases separates them. The entire amount of isolated RNA was reverse transcribed using the High Capacity cDNA Reverse Transcription Kit, so the sequenced TCRB transcripts were expressed ones. Deep immunoSEQ sequencing was performed on naive, central memory and regulatory T cell samples, with an average of around 3.5 million total reads per sample. Sorted cells were lysed in RLT buffer, and RNA was extracted using DNase-treated RNeasy Micro or Mini kits according to cell number. To prevent cross-contamination, every cell subset was processed on its own, while patient and healthy donor samples were processed together. TCRB sequences were amplified from cDNA with the immunoSEQ multiplex PCR, producing 87-bp fragments spanning the CDR3 region. Sequencing of the amplicons was performed on the Illumina HiSeq platform. As for the authors' bioinformatics: Synthetic template baselines were used to correct PCR bias computationally, reads within Hamming distance 2 were collapsed, and singletons that could not be merged were discarded. Reads were aligned against IMGT to assign V, D and J genes, CDR3 length and insertions or deletions at six rearrangement sites. Within each subset, clonotype counts were normalized to the number of sorted cells before true diversity and Gini coefficients were calculated with the tcR R package. The overlap coefficient, calculated on TCRB nucleotide sequences, was used to measure repertoire sharing. Drawn from immuneACCESS, this table holds only the in-frame rearrangements with V and J called that TCRdb kept. Clones are partly lost; checked studies trace under half to an unresolved V gene and leave the rest unexplained. Clonal size and the V and J genes are those of that table, whereas D and trimming came from the DNA. The sample has a few hundred thousand clones on record, around 10% of them singletons. The ten largest clones add up to less than 0.65% of the sample.

From each donor, a single peripheral blood sample of about 116 mL on average was drawn into heparinised tubes. Naive, central memory, regulatory and stem cell-like memory CD4+ T cells were sorted on a BD FACSAria II using a panel including CD45RO, CCR7, CD25, CD127, CD95 and CD27. A purity above 98% was achieved for all sorted populations. PBMCs were isolated right away by Lymphoprep density gradient centrifugation and were stained directly, without culture. So that batch effects would be minimized, each experiment stained and sorted samples in pairs, pairing one healthy donor with one patient. The sequencing input was central memory CD4+ T cells from blood. The receptor's source is a man aged 25-45 years with type 1 diabetes. The chain couples TRBV6-6 to TRBJ1-1; the D gene is perhaps TRBD1, on 5 matching bases. The CDR3 reads CASSYDRENTEAFF. The DNA is as follows: TGTGCCAGCAGTTATGACAGAGAGAACACTGAAGCTTTCTTT.